A selection of T cell receptor beta chains follows, all from one sample in a study of T cells in narcolepsy. TCRdb's table, derived via immunoSEQ multiplex PCR, lists solely in-frame clones and lacks some. In the table there are 7,700 or so clones, roughly two thirds of which are singletons. The sample taken for sequencing was CD45RA- memory CD8+ T cells from PBMCs. Every receptor here comes from a human donor with narcolepsy. CDR3s include the opening cysteine and the closing phenylalanine or tryptophan. The order of the fields is V gene, J gene, CDR3 protein.

v_call: TRBV6-6; j_call: TRBJ2-7; cdr3_aa: CASMEMGREQYF
v_call: TRBV7-3; j_call: TRBJ2-4; cdr3_aa: CASSLEGSDIQYF
v_call: TRBV28; j_call: TRBJ1-5; cdr3_aa: CASSPGDRVTQPQHF
v_call: TRBV5-6; j_call: TRBJ1-2; cdr3_aa: CASVRCNSRKIYGYTF
v_call: TRBV4-1; j_call: TRBJ2-1; cdr3_aa: CASSQDVSGGYNEQFF
v_call: TRBV27; j_call: TRBJ1-1; cdr3_aa: CASSFSGSEAFF
v_call: TRBV7-2; j_call: TRBJ1-6; cdr3_aa: CASSLATWALGKDF
v_call: TRBV11-2; j_call: TRBJ1-4; cdr3_aa: CASSFIGKTNEKLFF
v_call: TRBV5-1; j_call: TRBJ2-7; cdr3_aa: CASSLVVGGYEQYF
v_call: TRBV29-1; j_call: TRBJ1-1; cdr3_aa: CSARDGPEAFF
v_call: TRBV2; j_call: TRBJ2-3; cdr3_aa: CASSAFPSGAGTDTQYF
v_call: TRBV11-3; j_call: TRBJ1-4; cdr3_aa: CASSYRGTGDQKLFF
v_call: TRBV11-2; j_call: TRBJ2-7; cdr3_aa: CASSLEAAYEQYF
v_call: TRBV11-2; j_call: TRBJ2-3; cdr3_aa: CASSARWLRYRADTQYF
v_call: TRBV30; j_call: TRBJ1-6; cdr3_aa: CAWSVDLSPLHF
v_call: TRBV2; j_call: TRBJ2-7; cdr3_aa: CASSLLTYEQYF
v_call: TRBV29-1; j_call: TRBJ2-5; cdr3_aa: CSAPTSGMETQYF
v_call: TRBV27; j_call: TRBJ1-1; cdr3_aa: CASVDRERAFF
v_call: TRBV21-1; j_call: TRBJ2-6; cdr3_aa: CASSFRALMGSGANVLTF
v_call: TRBV7-2; j_call: TRBJ2-2; cdr3_aa: CASSLEASWTGELFF
v_call: TRBV7-2; j_call: TRBJ1-6; cdr3_aa: CASGELAGRNSPLHF
v_call: TRBV4-2; j_call: TRBJ2-3; cdr3_aa: CASSQDLRGATDTQYF
v_call: TRBV19; j_call: TRBJ2-7; cdr3_aa: CASSGGSREQYF
v_call: TRBV27; j_call: TRBJ1-5; cdr3_aa: CASGPRDRFNQPQHF
v_call: TRBV9; j_call: TRBJ2-7; cdr3_aa: CASSGGTGTYEQYF
v_call: TRBV15; j_call: TRBJ1-2; cdr3_aa: CATSRENSNGYTF
v_call: TRBV11-3; j_call: TRBJ2-7; cdr3_aa: CASSHIQGAGEQYF